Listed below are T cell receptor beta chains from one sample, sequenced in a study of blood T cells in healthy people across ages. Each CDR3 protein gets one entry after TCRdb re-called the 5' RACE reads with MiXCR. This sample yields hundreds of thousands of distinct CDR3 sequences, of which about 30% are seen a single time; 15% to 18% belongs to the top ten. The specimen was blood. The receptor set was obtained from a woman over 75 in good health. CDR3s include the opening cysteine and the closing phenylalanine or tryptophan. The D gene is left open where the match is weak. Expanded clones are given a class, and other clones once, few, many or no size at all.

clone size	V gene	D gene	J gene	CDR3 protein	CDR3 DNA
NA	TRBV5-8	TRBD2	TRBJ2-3	CATSGLAGTDTQYF	TGTGCCACCTCGGGGCTAGCGGGCACAGATACGCAGTATTTT
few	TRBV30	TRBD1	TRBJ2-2	CAWSVSGTGRMFF	TGTGCCTGGAGTGTTTCTGGGACAGGGAGGATGTTTTTT
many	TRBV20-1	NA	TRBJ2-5	CSARGAAQETQYF	TGCAGTGCTCGAGGGGCAGCCCAAGAGACCCAGTACTTC
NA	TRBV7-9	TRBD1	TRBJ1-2	CASSFWDSDMSVSNYGYTF	TGTGCCAGCAGCTTCTGGGACAGCGATATGTCGGTTTCCAACTATGGCTACACCTTC
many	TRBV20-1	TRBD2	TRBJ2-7	CSAFTSAGYEQYF	TGCAGTGCTTTTACTAGCGCCGGCTACGAGCAGTACTTC
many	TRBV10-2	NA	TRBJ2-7	CASSESAIISYEQYF	TGCGCCAGCAGTGAGTCGGCCATTATCTCCTACGAGCAGTACTTC
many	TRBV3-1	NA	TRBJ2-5	CASSQEARSQETQYF	TGTGCCAGCAGCCAAGAAGCTAGGAGCCAAGAGACCCAGTACTTC
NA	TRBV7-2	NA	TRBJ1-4	CASSPGGATGGRLFF	TGTGCCAGCAGCCCAGGTGGAGCCACGGGGGGTCGGCTGTTTTTT
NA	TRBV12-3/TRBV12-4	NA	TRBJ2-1	CASSPQLDVEQFF	TGTGCCAGCAGTCCCCAACTCGATGTTGAGCAGTTCTTC
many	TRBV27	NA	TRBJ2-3	CASSLSGDYVPDTQYF	TGTGCCAGCAGTTTATCGGGGGATTATGTGCCAGATACGCAGTATTTT
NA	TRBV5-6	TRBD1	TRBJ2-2	CASSWDRGSAGELFF	TGTGCCAGCAGCTGGGACAGGGGGAGCGCCGGGGAGCTGTTTTTT
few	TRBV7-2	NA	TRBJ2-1	CASSLAGTIETQFF	TGTGCCAGCAGCTTAGCAGGGACAATCGAGACCCAGTTCTTC
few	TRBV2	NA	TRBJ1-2	CASSEQCYGYTF	TGTGCCAGCAGTGAACAGTGCTATGGCTACACCTTC
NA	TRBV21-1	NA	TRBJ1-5	CASRPTRGREPQHF	TGTGCCAGCAGGCCTACCCGGGGTCGGGAGCCCCAGCATTTT
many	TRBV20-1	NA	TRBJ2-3	CSARPLPGRGTDTQYF	TGCAGTGCTAGACCCCTCCCTGGGCGGGGCACAGATACGCAGTATTTT
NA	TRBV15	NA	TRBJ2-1	CATSRDPLIDEQFF	TGTGCCACCAGCAGAGATCCCCTAATCGATGAGCAGTTCTTC
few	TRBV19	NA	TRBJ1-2	CASSMAGGYTF	TGTGCCAGTAGTATGGCAGGGGGCTACACCTTC
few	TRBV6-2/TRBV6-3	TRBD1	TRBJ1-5	CATKEGGRRNQPQHF	TGTGCCACGAAAGAAGGGGGCCGTAGAAATCAGCCCCAGCATTTT
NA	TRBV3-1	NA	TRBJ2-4	CASSQDLPSADTTKNIQYF	TGTGCCAGCAGCCAAGATCTCCCATCCGCTGACACCACCAAAAACATTCAGTACTTC
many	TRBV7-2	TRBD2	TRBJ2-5	CASSFPTLAGAETQYF	TGTGCCAGCAGCTTCCCCACTCTAGCGGGGGCAGAGACCCAGTACTTC
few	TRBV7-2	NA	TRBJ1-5	CASSPVGRGNQPQHF	TGTGCCAGCAGCCCCGTCGGTCGGGGAAATCAGCCCCAGCATTTT
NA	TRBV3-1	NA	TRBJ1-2	CASSQGWRGDYGYTF	TGTGCCAGCAGCCAAGGGTGGAGAGGGGACTATGGCTACACCTTC
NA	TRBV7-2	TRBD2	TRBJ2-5	CASSLTSGVGNGQYF	TGTGCCAGCAGCTTGACTAGCGGGGTAGGCAATGGGCAGTACTTC
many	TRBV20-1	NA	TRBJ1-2	CSAKKGGIVGGYTF	TGCAGTGCCAAAAAGGGGGGGATTGTAGGTGGCTACACCTTC
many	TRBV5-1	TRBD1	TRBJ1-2	CASSLEGQVYGYTF	TGCGCCAGCAGCCTGGAGGGACAGGTCTATGGCTACACCTTC
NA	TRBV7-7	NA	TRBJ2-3	CASSLGVGLGDTQYF	TGTGCTAGCAGCTTAGGTGTGGGGCTCGGAGATACGCAGTATTTT
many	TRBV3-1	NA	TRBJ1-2	CASSHDPREGYTF	TGTGCCAGCAGCCACGACCCGCGGGAGGGCTACACCTTC
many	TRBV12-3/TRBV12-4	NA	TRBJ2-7	CASTRGSYEQYF	TGTGCCAGTACTAGGGGATCCTACGAGCAGTACTTC
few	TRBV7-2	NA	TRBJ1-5	CASSLTRAEQPQHF	TGTGCCAGCAGCTTAACCAGGGCCGAGCAGCCCCAGCATTTT
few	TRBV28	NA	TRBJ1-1	CASNPQVFNTEAFF	TGTGCCAGCAATCCTCAGGTATTCAACACTGAAGCTTTCTTT
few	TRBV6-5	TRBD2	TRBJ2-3	CASSSGGQISADTQYF	TGTGCCAGCAGTTCGGGAGGGCAAATTAGCGCAGATACGCAGTATTTT
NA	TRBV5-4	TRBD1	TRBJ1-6	CASRSGQGENSPLHF	TGTGCCAGCAGGTCGGGACAGGGAGAGAATTCACCCCTCCACTTT
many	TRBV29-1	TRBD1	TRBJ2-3	CSASDRGLADTQYF	TGCAGCGCCTCGGACAGGGGGCTTGCAGATACGCAGTATTTT
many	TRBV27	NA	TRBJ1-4	CASNPSSGVNEKLFF	TGTGCCAGCAACCCCTCCTCGGGAGTTAACGAAAAACTGTTTTTT
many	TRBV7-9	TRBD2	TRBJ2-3	CASSGTTTTDTQYF	TGTGCCAGCAGCGGGACTACCACAACAGATACGCAGTATTTT
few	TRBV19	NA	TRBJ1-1	CASSIKAQNTEAFF	TGTGCCAGTAGTATAAAGGCCCAGAACACTGAAGCTTTCTTT
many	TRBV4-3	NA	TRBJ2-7	CASSQGMGAGEQYF	TGCGCCAGCAGCCAAGGCATGGGGGCGGGGGAGCAGTACTTC
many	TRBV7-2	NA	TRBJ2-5	CASSEGRGVKTQYF	TGTGCCAGCAGCGAGGGGAGGGGGGTGAAGACCCAGTACTTC
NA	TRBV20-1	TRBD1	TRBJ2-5	CSARDLGQGLLETQYF	TGCAGTGCTAGAGATCTGGGACAGGGTCTTTTAGAGACCCAGTACTTC
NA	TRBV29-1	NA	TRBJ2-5	CSVSSVETQYF	TGCAGCGTTTCGTCTGTTGAGACCCAGTACTTC
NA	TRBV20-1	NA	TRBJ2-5	CSARQSRGGGRETQYF	TGCAGTGCTAGACAGTCCAGGGGTGGGGGAAGGGAGACCCAGTACTTC
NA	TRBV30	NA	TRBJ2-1	CAWRLVGSYNEQFF	TGTGCCTGGAGATTGGTGGGATCCTACAATGAGCAGTTCTTC
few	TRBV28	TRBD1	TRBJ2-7	CASDRTPYNEQYF	TGTGCCTCGGACAGGACTCCCTACAATGAGCAGTACTTC
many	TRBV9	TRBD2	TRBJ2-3	CASQRSGGVTDTQYF	TGTGCCAGCCAAAGAAGCGGGGGGGTCACAGATACGCAGTATTTT
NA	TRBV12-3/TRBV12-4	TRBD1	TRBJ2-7	CASSGTGASEQYF	TGTGCCAGCAGTGGAACAGGGGCGAGCGAGCAGTACTTC
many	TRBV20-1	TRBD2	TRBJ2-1	CSATRLAGGVSYNEQFF	TGCAGTGCCACGCGACTAGCGGGGGGTGTCAGCTACAATGAGCAGTTCTTC
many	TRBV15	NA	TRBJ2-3	CATSARSRGSTDTQYF	TGTGCCACCAGCGCACGTTCTAGGGGAAGCACAGATACGCAGTATTTT
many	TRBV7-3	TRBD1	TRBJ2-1	CASSPRGGTGWNEQFF	TGTGCCAGCAGCCCTCGGGGCGGGACAGGGTGGAATGAGCAGTTCTTC
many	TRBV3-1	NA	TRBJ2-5	CASSQRGETQYF	TGTGCCAGCAGCCAACGGGGAGAGACCCAGTACTTC
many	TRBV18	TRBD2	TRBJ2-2	CASPGLAGGNTGELFF	TGTGCCAGCCCCGGACTAGCGGGGGGAAACACCGGGGAGCTGTTTTTT
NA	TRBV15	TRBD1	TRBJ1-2	CATSRDRQGAVYGYTF	TGTGCCACCAGCAGAGATCGCCAGGGGGCTGTCTATGGCTACACCTTC
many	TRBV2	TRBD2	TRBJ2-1	CASSEAWVERGVGNEQFF	TGTGCCAGCAGTGAAGCTTGGGTCGAGCGGGGGGTTGGTAATGAGCAGTTCTTC